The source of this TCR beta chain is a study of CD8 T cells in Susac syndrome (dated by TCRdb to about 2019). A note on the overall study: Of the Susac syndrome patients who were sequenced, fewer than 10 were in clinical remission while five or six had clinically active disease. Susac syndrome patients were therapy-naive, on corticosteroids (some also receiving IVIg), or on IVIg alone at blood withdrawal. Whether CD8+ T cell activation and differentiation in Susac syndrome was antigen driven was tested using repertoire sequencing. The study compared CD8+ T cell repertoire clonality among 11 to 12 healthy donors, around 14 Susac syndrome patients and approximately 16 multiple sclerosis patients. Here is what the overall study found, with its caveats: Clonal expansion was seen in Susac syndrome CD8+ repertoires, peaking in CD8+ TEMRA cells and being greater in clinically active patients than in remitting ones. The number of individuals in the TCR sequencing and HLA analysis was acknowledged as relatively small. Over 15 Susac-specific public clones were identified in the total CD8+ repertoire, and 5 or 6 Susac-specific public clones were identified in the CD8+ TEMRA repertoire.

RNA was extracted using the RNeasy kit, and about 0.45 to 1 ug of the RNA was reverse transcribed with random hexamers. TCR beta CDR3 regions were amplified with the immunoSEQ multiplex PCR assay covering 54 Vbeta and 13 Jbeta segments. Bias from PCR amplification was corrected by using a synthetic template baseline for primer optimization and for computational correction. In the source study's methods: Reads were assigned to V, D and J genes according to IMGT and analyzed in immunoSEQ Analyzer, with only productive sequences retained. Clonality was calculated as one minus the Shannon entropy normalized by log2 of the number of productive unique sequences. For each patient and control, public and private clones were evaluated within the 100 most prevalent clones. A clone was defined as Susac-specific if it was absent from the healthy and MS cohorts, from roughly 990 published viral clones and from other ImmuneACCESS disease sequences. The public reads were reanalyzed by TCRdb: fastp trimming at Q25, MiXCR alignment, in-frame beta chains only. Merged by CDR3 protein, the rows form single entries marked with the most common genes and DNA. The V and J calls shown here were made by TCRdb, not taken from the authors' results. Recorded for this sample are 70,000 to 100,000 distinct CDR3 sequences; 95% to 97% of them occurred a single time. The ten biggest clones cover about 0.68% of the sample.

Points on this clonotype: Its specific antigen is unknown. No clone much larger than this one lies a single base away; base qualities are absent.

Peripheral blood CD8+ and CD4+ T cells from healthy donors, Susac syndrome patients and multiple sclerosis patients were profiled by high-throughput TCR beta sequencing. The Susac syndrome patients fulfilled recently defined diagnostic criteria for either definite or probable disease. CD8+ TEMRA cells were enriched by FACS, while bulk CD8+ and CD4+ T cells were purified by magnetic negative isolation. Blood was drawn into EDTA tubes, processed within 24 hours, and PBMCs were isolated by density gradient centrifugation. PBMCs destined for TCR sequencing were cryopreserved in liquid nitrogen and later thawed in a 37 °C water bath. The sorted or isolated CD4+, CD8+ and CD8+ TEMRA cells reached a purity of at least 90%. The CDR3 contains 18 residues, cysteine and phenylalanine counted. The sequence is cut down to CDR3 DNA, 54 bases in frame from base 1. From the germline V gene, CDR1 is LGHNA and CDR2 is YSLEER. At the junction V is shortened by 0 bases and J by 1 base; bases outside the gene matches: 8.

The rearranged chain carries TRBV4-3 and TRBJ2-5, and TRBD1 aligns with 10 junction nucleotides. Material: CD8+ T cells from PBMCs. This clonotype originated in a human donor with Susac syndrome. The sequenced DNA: TGCGCCAGCAGCCAAGATCCCCAAGGGACAGGGGTCCAAGAGACCCAGTACTTC. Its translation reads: CASSQDPQGTGVQETQYF.